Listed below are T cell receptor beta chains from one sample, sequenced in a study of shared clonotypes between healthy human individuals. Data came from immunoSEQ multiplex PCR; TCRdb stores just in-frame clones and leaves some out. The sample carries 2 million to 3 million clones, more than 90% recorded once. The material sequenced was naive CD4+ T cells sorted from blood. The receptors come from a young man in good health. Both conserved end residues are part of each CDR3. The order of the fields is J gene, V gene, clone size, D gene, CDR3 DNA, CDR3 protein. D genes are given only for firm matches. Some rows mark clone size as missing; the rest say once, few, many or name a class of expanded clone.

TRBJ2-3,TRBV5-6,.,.,TGTGCCAGCAGCTTCTTTTTGGGCCCAGGCGGCACAGATACGCAGTATTTT,CASSFFLGPGGTDTQYF
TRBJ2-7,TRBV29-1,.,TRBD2,TGCAGCGTTGATACCCTAGCGGGTGGCGACGAGCAGTACTTC,CSVDTLAGGDEQYF
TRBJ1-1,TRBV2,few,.,TGTGCCAGCAGTGAACCCCCGGGAGCTTTCTTT,CASSEPPGAFF
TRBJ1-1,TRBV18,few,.,TGTGCCAGCTCACCAAGGGAGGCCACTGAAGCTTTCTTT,CASSPREATEAFF
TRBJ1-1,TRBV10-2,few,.,TGCGCCAGTGATCAGGGGAACACTGAAGCTTTCTTT,CASDQGNTEAFF
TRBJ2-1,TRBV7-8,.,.,TGTGCCAGCAGCTTAGTGGCACAGGTACCCTACAATGAGCAGTTCTTC,CASSLVAQVPYNEQFF
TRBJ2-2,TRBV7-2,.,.,TGTGCCAGCTTTGGCAGGGGCCCCACCGGGGAGCTGTTTTTT,CASFGRGPTGELFF
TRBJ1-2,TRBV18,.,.,TGTGCCAGCTCACCATCCGGATTCGGGCCGGGGGGCTACACCTTC,CASSPSGFGPGGYTF
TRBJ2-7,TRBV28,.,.,TGTGCCAGCAGTTTTAGAAGGGGGGGCAGGTACGAGCAGTACTTC,CASSFRRGGRYEQYF
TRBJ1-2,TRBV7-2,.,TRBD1,TGTGCCAGCAGCAACGCGAACAGGGGGCGCGGTGGCTACACCTTC,CASSNANRGRGGYTF
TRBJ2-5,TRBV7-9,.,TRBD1,TGTGCCAGCAGCCACCGACAGGGGGGAGAGACCCAGTACTTC,CASSHRQGGETQYF
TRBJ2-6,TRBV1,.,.,TGCACCAGCAGGCTGGGACTTGGAGCCTCTGGGGCCAACGTCCTGACTTTC,CTSRLGLGASGANVLTF
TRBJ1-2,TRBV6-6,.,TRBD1,TGTGCCAGCAGTTACCAACAGGGGGCCTATGGCTACACCTTC,CASSYQQGAYGYTF
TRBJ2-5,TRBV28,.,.,TGTGCCAGCAGTTTTGAGAACAACAGGGTATCAGAGACCCAGTACTTC,CASSFENNRVSETQYF
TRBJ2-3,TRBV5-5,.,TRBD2,TGTGCCAGCAGCCGCGGACTAGCGACCCTCGTTTCGACAGATACGCAGTATTTT,CASSRGLATLVSTDTQYF
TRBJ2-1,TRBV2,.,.,TGTGCCAGCAAGGCGGCAGTCTTATACAATGAGCAGTTCTTC,CASKAAVLYNEQFF
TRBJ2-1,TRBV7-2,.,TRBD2,TGTGCCAGCAGCTCGTTAGCGGGAGGGCCGCGAAATGAGCAGTTCTTC,CASSSLAGGPRNEQFF
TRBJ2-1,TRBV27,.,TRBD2,TGTGCCAGCAGTTTATGGACTAGCGGGAGCTCCTACAATGAGCAGTTCTTC,CASSLWTSGSSYNEQFF
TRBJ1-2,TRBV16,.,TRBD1,TGTGCCAGCAGCCAATCGACAGGGGTGGGAGGCTACACCTTC,CASSQSTGVGGYTF
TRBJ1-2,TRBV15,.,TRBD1,TGTGCCACCAGCAGAGGACAGGGGGTGTTTGGCTACACCTTC,CATSRGQGVFGYTF
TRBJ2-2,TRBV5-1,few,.,TGCGCCAGCAGCTTGCTCGGGAACACCGGGGAGCTGTTTTTT,CASSLLGNTGELFF
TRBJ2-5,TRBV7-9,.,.,TGTGCCAGCAGCTTATCTGGACAGCAAGAGACCCAGTACTTC,CASSLSGQQETQYF